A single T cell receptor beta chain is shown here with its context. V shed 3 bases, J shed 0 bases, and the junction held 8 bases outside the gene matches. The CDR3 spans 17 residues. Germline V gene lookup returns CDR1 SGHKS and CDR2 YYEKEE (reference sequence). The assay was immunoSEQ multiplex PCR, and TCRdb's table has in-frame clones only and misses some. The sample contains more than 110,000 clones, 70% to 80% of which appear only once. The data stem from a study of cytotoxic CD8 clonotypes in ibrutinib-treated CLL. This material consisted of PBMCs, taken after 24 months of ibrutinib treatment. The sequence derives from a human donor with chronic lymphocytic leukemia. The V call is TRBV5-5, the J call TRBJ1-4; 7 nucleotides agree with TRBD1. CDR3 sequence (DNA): TGTGCCAGCAGCTACCGGGACAGCGTTGCAACTAATGAAAAACTGTTTTTT. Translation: CASSYRDSVATNEKLFF.